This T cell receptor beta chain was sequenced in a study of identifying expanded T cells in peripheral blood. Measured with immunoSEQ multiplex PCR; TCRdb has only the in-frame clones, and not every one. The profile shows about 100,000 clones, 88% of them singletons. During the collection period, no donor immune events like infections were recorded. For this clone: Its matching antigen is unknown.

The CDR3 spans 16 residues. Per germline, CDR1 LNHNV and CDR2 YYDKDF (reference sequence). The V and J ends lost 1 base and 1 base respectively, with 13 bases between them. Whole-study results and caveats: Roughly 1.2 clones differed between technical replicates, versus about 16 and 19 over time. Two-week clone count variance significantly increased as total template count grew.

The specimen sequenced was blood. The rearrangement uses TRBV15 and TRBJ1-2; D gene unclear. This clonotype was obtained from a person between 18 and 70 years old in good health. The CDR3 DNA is TGTGCCACCAGCAGAGCCTATGTGGCAGTTAACTATGGCTACACCTTC. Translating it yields CATSRAYVAVNYGYTF.